The 28 T cell receptor beta chains presented below share a single source sample, sequenced in a study of OX40 agonist ivuxolimab in advanced cancers. Measured with immunoSEQ multiplex PCR; TCRdb has only the in-frame clones, and not every one. The sample contains roughly 67,000 clones, 88% of which appear only once. This material consisted of CD4+ or CD8+ T cells sorted from blood, taken in a trial of the OX40 agonist ivuxolimab. The receptors here all came from an adult with an advanced solid tumor such as melanoma, head and neck, liver or kidney cancer.

The chain couples TRBV23-1 to TRBJ2-7, with no clear D. TRBV23-1 falls under the ORF class, with uncertain function. This CDR3 is 10 amino acids long. Trimming pared 3 bases from V and 6 bases from J, leaving 3 bases between. CDR3 residues: CASSQGEQYF. In DNA, the CDR3 is TGCGCCAGCAGTCAGGGCGAGCAGTACTTC.

The V call is TRBV9, the J call TRBJ2-2; maybe TRBD2 (6 bases). Germline lookup yields CDR1 SGDLS and CDR2 YYNGEE. Trimming removed 4 bases at V and 0 bases at J, with 13 bases between. The CDR3 extends over 16 amino acids. In DNA, the CDR3 is TGTGCCAGCAGCCCCCCCACTAGCACGAACACCGGGGAGCTGTTTTTT. Encoded protein: CASSPPTSTNTGELFF.

The chain joins TRBV19 to TRBJ1-3, with a tentative D call TRBD1 (5 bases). Per germline, CDR1 LNHDA and CDR2 SQIVND (reference sequence). V dropped 7 bases and J dropped 7 bases, with 17 bases sitting between them. The CDR3 runs to 14 residues. The CDR3 bases are TGTGCCAGTATCGACTTACAGGTCCTCAACACCATATATTTT. Translated: CASIDLQVLNTIYF.

The genes are TRBV5-1 and TRBJ2-7, with 9 nucleotides matching TRBD1. Germline loops: CDR1 SGHRS, CDR2 YFSETQ. This CDR3 is 18 amino acids long. V shed 6 bases and J 2 bases; nucleotides not matched to a gene: 18. The CDR3 DNA is TGCGCCAGCACCTCCGGGGGACAGGGTGCGGGGCGCACCTACGAGCAGTACTTC. This encodes CASTSGGQGAGRTYEQYF.

The DNA for the CDR3 is TGTGCCAGCAGCGATTGGGGGACACTTAATGAAAAACTGTTTTTT. Translated, it gives CASSDWGTLNEKLFF. V and J are TRBV7-9 and TRBJ1-4; a possible D gene is TRBD1 (6 bases). The CDR3 contains 15 residues. Germline V lookup: CDR1 SEHNR, CDR2 FQNEAQ (reference sequence). V lost 5 bases and J lost 4, with 14 bases in between. The full variable domain, completed using reference TRBV7-9 and TRBJ1-4, is DTGVSQNPRHKITKRGQNVTFRCDPISEHNRLYWYRQTLGQGPEFLTYFQNEAQLEKSRLLSDRFSAERPKGSFSTLEIQRTEQGDSAMYLCASSDWGTLNEKLFFGSGTQLSVL.

This chain links TRBV5-5 with TRBJ1-3, with TRBD1 identical over 7 bases. There are 17 residues in the CDR3. The germline gives CDR1 SGHKS, CDR2 YYEKEE (reference sequence). V lost 1 base, J lost 0 bases, and 7 bases stayed unmatched. As DNA, the CDR3 is TGTGCCAGCAGCTTGAACGCGGGACAGAACTCTGGAAACACCATATATTTT. The encoded protein is CASSLNAGQNSGNTIYF.

The CDR3 coding sequence is TGTGCCAGCAGTGACGCCAGGGGTACTGAAGCTTTCTTT. It translates to CASSDARGTEAFF. The V gene is TRBV6-4, the J gene TRBJ1-1; a possible D gene is TRBD1 (6 bases). The CDR3 runs to 13 residues. The V and J ends lost 2 bases and 5 bases respectively, with 9 bases between them. Germline CDR1 MRHNA, CDR2 SNTAGT.

The V and J genes are TRBV5-8 and TRBJ2-3; 10 bases fit TRBD2. CDR1 is SGHTS and CDR2 is YDEGEE in the germline V gene. The CDR3 runs 17 residues. Trimming at V came to 4 bases and at J to 4 bases, leaving 12 bases not matched to a gene. CDR3 coding DNA: TGTGCCAGCAGCCCGGGGGGAACTAGCGGGGCCCCAGATACGCAGTATTTT. This translates into CASSPGGTSGAPDTQYF.

The gene calls are TRBV7-2 and TRBJ1-1; the D is unclear. The CDR3 runs 13 residues. Germline values: CDR1 SGHTA, CDR2 FQGNSA. Trimming took 2 bases from V and 2 from J, leaving 6 bases between them. The CDR3 nucleotides are TGTGCCAGCAGCTTACGCACAAACACTGAAGCTTTCTTT. This gives the protein CASSLRTNTEAFF. Full variable domain (missing parts from reference TRBV7-2 and TRBJ1-1): GAGVSQSPSNKVTEKGKDVELRCDPISGHTALYWYRQSLGQGLEFLIYFQGNSAPDKSGLPSDRFSAERTGGSVSTLTIQRTQQEDSAVYLCASSLRTNTEAFFGQGTRLTVV.

V is TRBV18 and J is TRBJ1-2; unclear D gene. This CDR3 has 12 amino acids. Germline CDR1 KGHSH, CDR2 LQKENI. V lost 3 bases and J 8 bases, leaving 10 bases between the germline ends. CDR3 amino acids: CASSPNIAGYTF. As DNA, the CDR3 is TGTGCCAGCTCACCGAATATCGCGGGCTACACCTTC. The entire variable domain, with the rest obtained from reference TRBV18 and TRBJ1-2, is as follows: NAGVMQNPRHLVRRRGQEARLRCSPMKGHSHVYWYRQLPEEGLKFMVYLQKENIIDESGMPKERFSAEFPKEGPSILRIQQVVRGDSAAYFCASSPNIAGYTFGSGTRLTVV.

This chain links TRBV11-1 with TRBJ2-1, with TRBD2 matching 11 bases. The germline gives CDR1 SGHAT, CDR2 FQDESV (reference sequence). J lost 6 bases, V lost 1 base, and 8 bases had no gene match. CDR3 size: 17 residues. CDR3 protein: CASSLGETSGSGNEQFF. CDR3 in DNA: TGTGCCAGCAGCTTAGGGGAAACTAGCGGGAGTGGCAATGAGCAGTTCTTC.

The chain recombines TRBV5-1 with TRBJ2-1; D may be TRBD2 (6 bases). The V gene's germline CDR1 is SGHRS and CDR2 YFSETQ. The germline V and J ends were trimmed by 0 bases and 4 bases, with 11 bases remaining between them. The CDR3 is 15 residues long. The CDR3, as DNA: TGCGCCAGCAGCTTGGAGGCGGAGGGGTACAATGAGCAGTTCTTC. Translating gives CASSLEAEGYNEQFF.

This clone was seen just once. The chain is built from TRBV28 and TRBJ1-2, with D uncertain. CDR3 length: 13 residues. V dropped 3 bases and J dropped 6 bases, with 11 bases sitting between them. The V gene's germline CDR1 is MDHEN and CDR2 SYDVKM. CDR3: CASSLRHSNGYTF. The CDR3 nucleotides are TGTGCCAGCAGTTTGCGGCATTCCAATGGCTACACCTTC.

The gene calls are TRBV11-2 and TRBJ1-1, with 9 bases aligning to TRBD1. The CDR3 has 14 amino acids. From germline, CDR1 is SGHAT and CDR2 FQNNGV. Trimming at V came to 5 bases and at J to 4 bases, leaving 5 bases not matched to a gene. CDR3 DNA: TGTGCCAGCAGCCCAGACAGGGGGGCCACTGAAGCTTTCTTT. It translates to CASSPDRGATEAFF.

J is TRBJ1-1 and V is TRBV7-9; 8 bases match TRBD1. From germline, CDR1 is SEHNR and CDR2 FQNEAQ (reference sequence). The CDR3 consists of 15 residues. V lost 0 bases to trimming and J lost 4 bases; unmatched junction nucleotides: 4. CDR3 DNA sequence: TGTGCCAGCAGCTTAGCTTCCACAGGGGGCACTGAAGCTTTCTTT. Translating gives CASSLASTGGTEAFF.

The chain couples TRBV7-9 to TRBJ2-3, with D unclear. V was clipped by 5 bases and J by 2 bases, with 11 bases between them. This CDR3 is built from 14 residues. Germline-derived CDR1 and CDR2 are SEHNR and FQNEAQ (reference sequence). CDR3 sequence (DNA): TGTGCCAGCAGCCCCCCAAGAAACACAGATACGCAGTATTTT. Its translation: CASSPPRNTDTQYF.

The rearrangement uses TRBV28 and TRBJ2-7; D possibly corresponds to TRBD2 (5 bases). Germline values: CDR1 MDHEN, CDR2 SYDVKM. The CDR3 is 15 amino acids. Trimming shortened V by 2 bases and J by 6 bases, and 17 bases separated the two germline ends. The CDR3 protein is CASSLRRKAVGEQYF. For the CDR3, the DNA is TGTGCCAGCAGTTTAAGGAGGAAGGCGGTGGGCGAGCAGTACTTC.

The chain is built from TRBV5-1 and TRBJ1-1; unclear D gene. The V end lost 4 bases, the J end lost 1 base, and 11 bases lay between the germline ends. CDR3 size: 14 residues. CDR1 is SGHRS and CDR2 is YFSETQ in the germline V gene. As DNA, the CDR3 is TGCGCCAGCAGCAGATCCACGGGGAACACTGAAGCTTTCTTT. Its protein is CASSRSTGNTEAFF.

The J gene is TRBJ2-7, the V gene TRBV6-5, with D possibly being TRBD1 (5 bases). The CDR3 sequence is 15 residues long. The germline V gene has CDR1 MNHEY and CDR2 SVGAGI. The germline V and J ends were trimmed by 2 bases and 5 bases, with 16 bases remaining between them. CDR3 amino acids: CASSYDGREIDEQYF. DNA of the CDR3: TGTGCCAGCAGTTACGACGGCAGGGAAATCGACGAGCAGTACTTC.

V gene TRBV28 combines with J gene TRBJ1-6; tentative D call: TRBD1 (5 bases). The CDR3 has 12 amino acids. Germline CDR1 is MDHEN and CDR2 is SYDVKM. V was clipped by 6 bases and J by 13 bases, with 13 bases between them. In DNA, the CDR3 is TGTGCCAGCAGCCGGACACTAGAGCCCCTCCACTTT. It yields the protein CASSRTLEPLHF.

The CDR3 bases are TGTGCCAGCAGCTCGCGACTAGCGGGAGGAGAAGAGCAGTACTTC. This gives the protein CASSSRLAGGEEQYF. V and J are TRBV12-1 and TRBJ2-7; the table gives TRBD2 as D, unverified against the DNA. TRBV12-1 is flagged as a pseudogene. The CDR3 spans 15 residues.

The chain recombines TRBV6-6 with TRBJ1-2; no clear D gene. CDR1 MNHNY and CDR2 SVGAGI come from the germline V gene (reference sequence). With 2 bases removed from V and 4 bases from J, the gap between germline ends came to 11 bases. The CDR3 is made up of 14 amino acids. The CDR3: CASSYLQSGYGYTF. DNA for the CDR3: TGTGCCAGCAGTTACCTCCAATCGGGCTATGGCTACACCTTC.

V gene TRBV9 combines with J gene TRBJ2-3, with 10 bases aligning to TRBD2. After removal of 4 bases from V and 3 bases from J, the junction contained 8 bases not matched to a gene. The CDR3 totals 16 residues. The V gene's germline CDR1 is SGDLS and CDR2 YYNGEE. CDR3 DNA: TGTGCCAGCAGCCCACCTAGCGGGAGTTCAACAGATACGCAGTATTTT. Protein sequence: CASSPPSGSSTDTQYF.

The rearrangement links TRBV28 to TRBJ1-1, with TRBD1 matching 12 bases. The CDR3 has 17 residues. Germline trimming cut 6 bases from V and 0 bases from J; bases unmatched to any gene: 8. Looked up from germline, CDR1 is MDHEN and CDR2 is SYDVKM. The CDR3 loop is CASRGTGGSEMNTEAFF. The DNA for the CDR3 is TGTGCCAGCAGGGGGACAGGGGGCTCTGAAATGAACACTGAAGCTTTCTTT.

This rearrangement joins TRBV6-1 to TRBJ2-3; maybe TRBD1 (5 bases). The CDR3 consists of 17 residues. V gave up 3 bases and J gave up 6 bases, with 22 bases separating them. Germline V gene lookup returns CDR1 MNHNS and CDR2 SASEGT. The CDR3 DNA sequence: TGTGCCAGCAGTGAGTCCGAGTGGGGCAGGGCAAGGGATACGCAGTATTTT. This gives the protein CASSESEWGRARDTQYF.

V usage is TRBV9 and J usage is TRBJ1-5; TRBD1 is a possible D gene (5 bases). Trimming left V 3 bases short and J 5 bases short, with 18 bases between. CDR3 length: 16 residues. The germline V gene has CDR1 SGDLS and CDR2 YYNGEE. The CDR3 loop is CASSGAPGTLDQPQHF. The CDR3 DNA reads TGTGCCAGCAGCGGAGCCCCCGGGACCTTGGATCAGCCCCAGCATTTT.

The chain links TRBV7-9 to TRBJ2-7; 12 nucleotides match TRBD1. The CDR3 extends over 16 amino acids. The V gene's germline CDR1 is SEHNR and CDR2 FQNEAQ (reference sequence). The V segment lost 5 bases and the J segment 7 bases; nucleotides outside the gene matches: 12. CDR3 sequence: CASSLNDGTGGWEQYF. The CDR3 DNA is TGTGCCAGCAGCCTAAATGATGGGACAGGGGGCTGGGAGCAGTACTTC.

CDR3 sequence (DNA): TGTGCCAGCAGTGAAGAGAGGGGGAAGAACACTGAAGCTTTCTTT. This sequence encodes CASSEERGKNTEAFF. The chain employs TRBV2 and TRBJ1-1, with D perhaps TRBD1 (6 bases). Germline CDR1 and CDR2: SNHLY and FYNNEI. Trimming shortened V by 1 base and J by 1 base, and 10 bases separated the two germline ends. The CDR3 has 15 residues.